These 14 T cell receptor beta chains came from one sample sequenced in a study of blood T cell dynamics during melanoma immunotherapy. Some clones are missing from TCRdb's copy, which holds only in-frame ones; the method was immunoSEQ multiplex PCR. Of almost 15,000 clones in the sample, 80% to 95% were seen once. Described time point: week 3, after first cycle of checkpoint inhibitor. The sequencing used blood, collected from a patient treated with checkpoint blockade. The receptors were gathered from a human donor with melanoma.

CDR3 protein: CASSSTGRGIGELFF. The CDR3 bases are TGTGCCAGCAGTTCAACAGGCCGGGGGATCGGGGAGCTGTTTTTT. The chain couples TRBV28 to TRBJ2-2; perhaps TRBD2 as D (6 bases). The germline CDR1 and CDR2 sequences are MDHEN and SYDVKM. The CDR3 sequence is 15 residues long. V gave up 4 bases and J gave up 7 bases, with 16 bases separating them. Filled out from reference TRBV28 and TRBJ2-2, the complete variable domain reads DVKVTQSSRYLVKRTGEKVFLECVQDMDHENMFWYRQDPGLGLRLIYFSYDVKMKEKGDIPEGYSVSREKKERFSLILESASTNQTSMYLCASSSTGRGIGELFFGEGSRLTVL.

The rearrangement uses TRBV18 and TRBJ2-7; D may be TRBD1 or TRBD2 (5 bases each). Germline assignment: CDR1 KGHSH and CDR2 LQKENI. This CDR3 is 14 amino acids long. V was trimmed by 3 bases and J by 4 bases, leaving 13 bases between them. CDR3: CASSPSGTQYEQYF. The CDR3 coding sequence is TGTGCCAGCTCACCCTCAGGGACGCAATACGAGCAGTACTTC.

This clone showed up just once. The chain carries TRBV28 and TRBJ1-1; no reliable D call. The V gene's germline CDR1 is MDHEN and CDR2 SYDVKM. This CDR3 contains 13 residues. Trimming removed 3 bases at V and 1 base at J, with 6 bases between. The CDR3 DNA follows: TGTGCCAGCAGTTTGGGAGGGAACACTGAAGCTTTCTTT. This gives the protein CASSLGGNTEAFF. The variable domain in full, completed from reference TRBV28 and TRBJ1-1, reads DVKVTQSSRYLVKRTGEKVFLECVQDMDHENMFWYRQDPGLGLRLIYFSYDVKMKEKGDIPEGYSVSREKKERFSLILESASTNQTSMYLCASSLGGNTEAFFGQGTRLTVV.

CDR3 residues: CASSLGGGEQYF. CDR3 in DNA: TGTGCCAGCAGCTTAGGCGGCGGGGAGCAGTACTTC. The rearrangement links TRBV7-9 to TRBJ2-7; possible D gene TRBD2, 5 bases. The CDR3 sequence is 12 residues long. Germline-derived CDR1 and CDR2 are SEHNR and FQNEAQ (reference sequence). V was pared by 1 base and J by 7 bases, with 8 bases between.

V usage is TRBV18 and J usage is TRBJ2-6; a weak D match, TRBD2 (5 bases). Germline CDR1 is KGHSH and CDR2 is LQKENI. Trimming removed 3 bases at V and 0 bases at J, with 9 bases between. This CDR3 contains 16 residues. The CDR3: CASSPPGSSGANVLTF. CDR3 in DNA: TGTGCCAGCTCACCCCCTGGGAGCTCTGGGGCCAACGTCCTGACTTTC.

The chain couples TRBV7-3 to TRBJ2-5; 10 nucleotides match TRBD1. The V gene end was trimmed by 5 bases and the J gene end by 0 bases; junction bases not matched to a gene: 18. The CDR3 is 20 residues long. The germline CDR1 and CDR2 sequences are SGHTA and FQGTGA. CDR3 region: CASSLTGGFSTSPYQETQYF. DNA of the CDR3: TGTGCCAGCAGCCTGACAGGGGGCTTTTCGACTAGCCCTTACCAAGAGACCCAGTACTTC.

The chain recombines TRBV4-1 with TRBJ2-3; TRBD2 aligns across 9 bases. Germline values: CDR1 MGHRA, CDR2 YSYEKL. The V segment lost 0 bases and the J segment 0 bases; nucleotides outside the gene matches: 10. The CDR3 has 19 residues. The CDR3, as DNA: TGCGCCAGCAGCCAAGATCGGGGTAGCGGGGGAGCTAGCACAGATACGCAGTATTTT. Translation: CASSQDRGSGGASTDTQYF.

J is TRBJ1-1 and V is TRBV6-5; D is uncertain. Germline CDR1 MNHEY, CDR2 SVGAGI. CDR3 length equals 12 residues. The ends were cut back, 0 bases at V and 6 bases at J, with 5 bases in the middle. The DNA of the CDR3 is TGTGCCAGCAGTTACTCCCGATCTGAAGCTTTCTTT. It specifies CASSYSRSEAFF.

The gene calls are TRBV6-6 and TRBJ2-5; 12 bases align to TRBD2. The V gene end was trimmed by 6 bases and the J gene end by 11 bases; junction bases not matched to a gene: 10. In germline, CDR1 is MNHNY, CDR2 SVGAGI (reference sequence). CDR3 length: 14 amino acids. CDR3 protein: CASRSSGRAWEQYF. CDR3 bases: TGTGCCAGCAGGTCTAGCGGGAGGGCCTGGGAGCAGTACTTC.

The J gene is TRBJ2-7, the V gene TRBV7-2, with 11 bases aligning to TRBD2. Germline lookup yields CDR1 SGHTA and CDR2 FQGNSA. The CDR3 contains 15 residues. V shed 5 bases and J 4 bases; nucleotides not matched to a gene: 7. For the CDR3, the DNA is TGTGCCAGCAGCCCACTAGCGGGAGCTGTTTACGAGCAGTACTTC. Protein product: CASSPLAGAVYEQYF.

This chain connects TRBV23-1 to TRBJ2-7; no firm D call. TRBV23-1 is treated as an ORF (open reading frame) with a function not yet certain. CDR3 size: 14 residues. V lost 2 bases to trimming and J lost 2 bases, with 10 bases between them. The CDR3 protein is CASSQSQLTYEQYF. CDR3 DNA: TGCGCCAGCAGTCAAAGTCAGCTTACCTACGAGCAGTACTTC.

The chain combines TRBV5-6 with TRBJ2-7, with 11 bases matching TRBD2. The ends lost 3 bases at V and 4 bases at J; junction bases unmatched: 6. The CDR3 is made up of 15 amino acids. Looked up from germline, CDR1 is SGHDT and CDR2 is YYEEEE. In DNA, the CDR3 is TGTGCCAGCAGCTACCCTAGCGGGGGGATTTACGAGCAGTACTTC. This codes for CASSYPSGGIYEQYF. The full variable domain, completed using reference TRBV5-6 and TRBJ2-7, is DAGVTQSPTHLIKTRGQQVTLRCSPKSGHDTVSWYQQALGQGPQFIFQYYEEEERQRGNFPDRFSGHQFPNYSSELNVNALLLGDSALYLCASSYPSGGIYEQYFGPGTRLTVT.

The rearrangement uses TRBV5-1 and TRBJ1-6; no reliable D call. Per the germline V gene, CDR1 is SGHRS and CDR2 is YFSETQ. V lost 4 bases and J lost 12, with 20 bases in between. This CDR3 spans 15 amino acids. CDR3: CASSRDRGRLEPLHF. The DNA for the CDR3 is TGCGCCAGCAGCAGAGATCGGGGAAGACTAGAACCCCTCCACTTT.

V is TRBV7-9 and J is TRBJ1-1; D not resolved. This CDR3 has 13 residues. The germline V gene has CDR1 SEHNR and CDR2 FQNEAQ (reference sequence). The V end was cut by 2 bases, the J end by 6 bases, with 10 bases between. Here the CDR3 DNA reads TGTGCCAGCAGCTTAAAACGGTCGGCTGAAGCTTTCTTT. Its protein is CASSLKRSAEAFF.